A single sample is the source of the 8 T cell receptor beta chains below, sequenced in a study of blood T cells in healthy people across ages. A second PCR of 7 to 11 cycles used a sample-barcoded 5' primer and a J-beta primer mix. Using its own MiXCR run on the 5' RACE reads, TCRdb lists one record per CDR3 protein. The sample holds hundreds of thousands of distinct CDR3 sequences, around 43% seen once. Material: blood. The receptors were gathered from a man aged 60-69 years in good health.

This clonotype showed up just a few times. The gene calls are TRBV6-2 or TRBV6-3 and TRBJ2-3; 8 positions match TRBD2. V shed 0 bases and J 5 bases; nucleotides not matched to a gene: 13. CDR1 and CDR2 from the germline V gene are MNHEY and SVGEGT. This CDR3 has 18 residues. The CDR3 nucleotides read TGTGCCAGCAGTTACTCGCCCAAACAGCGGGGGCTGAGAGATACGCAGTATTTT. Translated: CASSYSPKQRGLRDTQYF.

This clonotype came up a few times. The chain has TRBV27 and TRBJ2-7; D not resolved. Between the trimmed V and J ends, which lost 4 bases and 4 bases, there was a span of 11 bases. The CDR3 has 13 amino acids. Germline assignment: CDR1 MNHEY and CDR2 SMNVEV (reference sequence). The CDR3 DNA follows: TGTGCCAGCAGTTGGGCCAGTCATTACGAGCAGTACTTC. As protein: CASSWASHYEQYF.

This clonotype was observed a few times. The chain uses TRBV6-5 and TRBJ2-5, with TRBD2 identical over 7 bases. The CDR3 sequence is 13 residues long. Germline V gene data show CDR1 as MNHEY and CDR2 as SVGAGI. V lost 6 bases and J lost 3; bases outside the gene matches: 4. CDR3 region: CASSERGEETQYF. Written as DNA, the CDR3 is TGTGCCAGCAGCGAGCGGGGCGAAGAGACCCAGTACTTC.

CDR3 in amino acids: CASSYGDRPTEAFF. The DNA of the CDR3 is TGTGCCAGCAGTTACGGGGACAGACCCACTGAAGCTTTCTTT. The chain joins TRBV6-6 to TRBJ1-1; the match to TRBD1 covers 7 bases. The V gene's germline CDR1 is MNHNY and CDR2 SVGAGI (reference sequence). V was pared by 2 bases and J by 4 bases, with 4 bases of the junction left unmatched. This CDR3 comprises 14 residues.

In nucleotides, the CDR3 is TGTGCCAGCAGTCTCAAGGGGGGGGGGCTCTCCTACGAGCAGTACTTC. Protein sequence: CASSLKGGGLSYEQYF. This chain joins TRBV27 and TRBJ2-7; D possibly corresponds to TRBD2 (7 bases). V was cut by 5 bases and J by 0 bases, with 17 bases left in between. The CDR3 has 16 residues. Germline CDR1 is MNHEY and CDR2 is SMNVEV (reference sequence).

This clonotype was counted a single time. Relative to the germline gene, one junction end is altered; a read error may explain this. As DNA, the CDR3 is TGTACCAGCAGTGAAGTGAAACTAGCGGGGTTTCCAGATACGCAGTATTTT. This codes for CTSSEVKLAGFPDTQYF. The rearrangement uses TRBV2 and TRBJ2-3; 10 bases align to TRBD2. CDR1 SNHLY and CDR2 FYNNEI come from the germline V gene. The CDR3 sequence is 17 residues long.

The rearrangement links TRBV24-1 to TRBJ2-1; TRBD1 might be the D (6 bases). The V gene lost 3 bases and the J gene lost 7 bases, with 15 bases spanning the gap. This CDR3 is built from 15 residues. Germline lookup yields CDR1 KGHDR and CDR2 SFDVKD. Here the CDR3 DNA reads TGTGCCACCAGTGATAGGGACACCACCGAAAATGAGCAGTTCTTC. Amino acids: CATSDRDTTENEQFF.

On this clonotype: Germline is not matched at one junction end, which may reflect a read error. The rearrangement joins TRBV6-1 to TRBJ1-1; 10 bases are a match to TRBD1. This CDR3 region has 13 residues. Germline V gene lookup returns CDR1 MNHNS and CDR2 SASEGT. CDR3 coding DNA: TGTGCCATCAAGGACAGGGGGAACACGGAAGCTTTCTTT. Its protein product is CAIKDRGNTEAFF.